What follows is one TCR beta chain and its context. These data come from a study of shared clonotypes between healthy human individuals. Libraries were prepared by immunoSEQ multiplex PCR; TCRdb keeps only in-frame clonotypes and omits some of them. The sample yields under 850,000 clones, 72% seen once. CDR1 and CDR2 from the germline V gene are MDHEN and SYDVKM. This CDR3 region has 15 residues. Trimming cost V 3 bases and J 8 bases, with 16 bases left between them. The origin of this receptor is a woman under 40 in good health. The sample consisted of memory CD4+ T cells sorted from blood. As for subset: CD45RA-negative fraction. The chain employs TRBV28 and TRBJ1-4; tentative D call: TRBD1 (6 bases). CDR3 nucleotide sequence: TGTGCCAGCAGTTTTAGCAGGACAGCCAAAGAAAAACTGTTTTTT. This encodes CASSFSRTAKEKLFF.